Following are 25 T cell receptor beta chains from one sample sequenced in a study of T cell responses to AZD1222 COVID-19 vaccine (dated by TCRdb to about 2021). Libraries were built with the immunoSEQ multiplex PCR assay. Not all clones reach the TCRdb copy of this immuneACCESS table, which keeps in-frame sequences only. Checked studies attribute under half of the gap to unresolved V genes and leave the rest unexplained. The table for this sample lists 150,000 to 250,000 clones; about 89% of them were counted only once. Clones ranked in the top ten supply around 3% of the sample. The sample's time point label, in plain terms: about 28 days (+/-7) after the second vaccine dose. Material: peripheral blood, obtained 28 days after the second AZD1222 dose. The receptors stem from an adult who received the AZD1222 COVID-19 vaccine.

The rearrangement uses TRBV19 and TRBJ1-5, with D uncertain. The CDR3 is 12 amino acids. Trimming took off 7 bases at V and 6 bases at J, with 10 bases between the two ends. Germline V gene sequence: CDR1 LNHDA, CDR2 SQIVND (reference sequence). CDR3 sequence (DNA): TGTGCCAGTACTAACGATCTTCAGCCCCAGCATTTT. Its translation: CASTNDLQPQHF.

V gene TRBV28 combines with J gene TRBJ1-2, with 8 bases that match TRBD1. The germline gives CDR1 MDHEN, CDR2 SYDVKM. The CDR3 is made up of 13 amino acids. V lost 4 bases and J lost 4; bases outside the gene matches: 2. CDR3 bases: TGTGCCAGCAGTTCCGACAGGGGCTATGGCTACACCTTC. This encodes CASSSDRGYGYTF.

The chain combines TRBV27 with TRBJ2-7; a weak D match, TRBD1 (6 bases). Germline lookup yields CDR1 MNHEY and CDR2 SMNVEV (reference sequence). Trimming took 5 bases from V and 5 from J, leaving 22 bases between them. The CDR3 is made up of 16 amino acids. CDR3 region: CASSPYPTGSRHEQYF. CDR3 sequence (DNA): TGTGCCAGCAGTCCCTACCCGACAGGTAGTCGCCACGAGCAGTACTTC.

CDR3: CAISETSGGPTTGELFF. The CDR3 nucleotides read TGTGCCATCAGTGAAACTAGCGGGGGCCCTACCACCGGGGAGCTGTTTTTT. This chain uses TRBV10-3 with TRBJ2-2; 11 positions agree with TRBD2. Trimming removed 3 bases from V and 4 bases from J; junction bases left unmatched: 7. The CDR3 covers 17 residues. Germline CDR1 is ENHRY and CDR2 is SYGVKD.

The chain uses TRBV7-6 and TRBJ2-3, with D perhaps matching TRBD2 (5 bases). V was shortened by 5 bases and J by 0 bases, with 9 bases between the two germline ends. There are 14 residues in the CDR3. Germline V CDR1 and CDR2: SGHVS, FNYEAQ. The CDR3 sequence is CASSRESSTDTQYF. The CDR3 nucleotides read TGTGCCAGCAGCCGGGAATCTAGCACAGATACGCAGTATTTT.

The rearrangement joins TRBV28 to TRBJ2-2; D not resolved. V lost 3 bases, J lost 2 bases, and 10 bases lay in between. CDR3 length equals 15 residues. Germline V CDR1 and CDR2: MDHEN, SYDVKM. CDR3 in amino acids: CASSLAQTNTGELFF. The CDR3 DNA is TGTGCCAGCAGTTTGGCTCAGACAAACACCGGGGAGCTGTTTTTT.

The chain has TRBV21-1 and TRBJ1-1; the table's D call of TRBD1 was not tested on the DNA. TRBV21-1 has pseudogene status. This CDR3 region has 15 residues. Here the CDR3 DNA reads TGTGCCAGCAGGGGACCGGACAGGGGTGGCACTGAAGCTTTCTTT. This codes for CASRGPDRGGTEAFF.

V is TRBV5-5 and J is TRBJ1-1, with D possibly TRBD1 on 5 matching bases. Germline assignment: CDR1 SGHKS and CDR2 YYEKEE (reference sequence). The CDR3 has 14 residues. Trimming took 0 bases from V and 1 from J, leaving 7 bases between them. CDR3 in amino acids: CASSLVGGNTEAFF. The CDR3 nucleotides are TGTGCCAGCAGCTTGGTTGGGGGGAACACTGAAGCTTTCTTT.

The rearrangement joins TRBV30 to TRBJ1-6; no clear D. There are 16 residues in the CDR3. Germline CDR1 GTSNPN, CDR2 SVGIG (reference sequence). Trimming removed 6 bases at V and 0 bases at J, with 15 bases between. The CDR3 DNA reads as TGTGCCTGCGCCGGGTCTCAGTACTCCTATAATTCACCCCTCCACTTT. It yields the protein CACAGSQYSYNSPLHF.

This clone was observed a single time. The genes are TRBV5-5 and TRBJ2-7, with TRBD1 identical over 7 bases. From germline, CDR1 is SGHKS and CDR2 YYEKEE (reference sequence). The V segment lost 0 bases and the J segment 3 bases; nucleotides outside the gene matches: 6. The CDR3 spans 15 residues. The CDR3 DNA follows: TGTGCCAGCAGCTTGGCCGACAGGGTTAACTACGAGCAGTACTTC. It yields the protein CASSLADRVNYEQYF.

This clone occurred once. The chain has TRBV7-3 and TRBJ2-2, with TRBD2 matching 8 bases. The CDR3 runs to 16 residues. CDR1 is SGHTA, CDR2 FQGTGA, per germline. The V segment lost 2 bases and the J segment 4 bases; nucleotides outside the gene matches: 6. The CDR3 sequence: CASSLLGTRGTGELFF. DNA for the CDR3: TGTGCCAGCAGCTTATTGGGGACTAGGGGCACCGGGGAGCTGTTTTTT.

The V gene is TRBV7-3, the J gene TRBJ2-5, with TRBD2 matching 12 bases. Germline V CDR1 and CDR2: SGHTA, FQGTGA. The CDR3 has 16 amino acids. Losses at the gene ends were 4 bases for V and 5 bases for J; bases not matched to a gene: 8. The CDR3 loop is CASSSGLAGTGETQYF. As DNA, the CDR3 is TGTGCCAGCAGCTCTGGACTAGCGGGGACTGGGGAGACCCAGTACTTC.

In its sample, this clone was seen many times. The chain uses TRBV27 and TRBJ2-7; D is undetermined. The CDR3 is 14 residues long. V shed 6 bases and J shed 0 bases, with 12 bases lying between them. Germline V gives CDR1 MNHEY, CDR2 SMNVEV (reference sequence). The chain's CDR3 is CASRRDGYSYEQYF. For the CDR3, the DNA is TGTGCCAGCAGGCGCGACGGGTACTCCTACGAGCAGTACTTC.

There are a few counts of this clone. The CDR3 is CASSYSNPVLAYEQYF. As DNA, the CDR3 is TGTGCCAGCAGTTACTCGAATCCGGTTCTGGCCTACGAGCAGTACTTC. The rearrangement joins TRBV6-6 to TRBJ2-7; D remains ambiguous. Germline V gene lookup returns CDR1 MNHNY and CDR2 SVGAGI (reference sequence). Trimming stripped 0 bases from V and 2 bases from J, with 14 bases between. The CDR3 runs to 16 residues.

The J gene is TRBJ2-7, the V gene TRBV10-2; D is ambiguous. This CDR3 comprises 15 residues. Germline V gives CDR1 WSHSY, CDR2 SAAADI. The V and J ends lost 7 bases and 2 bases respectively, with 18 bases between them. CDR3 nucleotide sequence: TGCGCCAGCACCCCTTCGCTCGTTGATACCTACGAGCAGTACTTC. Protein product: CASTPSLVDTYEQYF.

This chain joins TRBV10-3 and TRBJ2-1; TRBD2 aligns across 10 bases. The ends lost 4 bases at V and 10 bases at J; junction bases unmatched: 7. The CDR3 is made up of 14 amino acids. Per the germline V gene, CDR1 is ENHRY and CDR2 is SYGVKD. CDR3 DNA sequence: TGTGCCATCAGTGGAGGGACTAGCGCAGGAGAGCAGTTCTTC. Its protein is CAISGGTSAGEQFF.

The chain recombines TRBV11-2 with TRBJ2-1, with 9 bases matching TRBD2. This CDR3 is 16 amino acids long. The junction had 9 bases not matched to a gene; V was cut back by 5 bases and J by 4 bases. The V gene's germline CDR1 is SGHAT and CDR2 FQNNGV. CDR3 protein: CASSATRLAVYNEQFF. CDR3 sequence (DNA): TGTGCCAGCAGCGCGACCCGACTAGCGGTTTACAATGAGCAGTTCTTC.

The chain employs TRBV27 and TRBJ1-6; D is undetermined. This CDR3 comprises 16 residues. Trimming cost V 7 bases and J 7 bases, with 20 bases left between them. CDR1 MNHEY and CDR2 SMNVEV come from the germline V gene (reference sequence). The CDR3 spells CASTILTGGNNSPLHF. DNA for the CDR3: TGTGCCAGCACCATCCTCACCGGAGGAAACAATTCACCCCTCCACTTT.

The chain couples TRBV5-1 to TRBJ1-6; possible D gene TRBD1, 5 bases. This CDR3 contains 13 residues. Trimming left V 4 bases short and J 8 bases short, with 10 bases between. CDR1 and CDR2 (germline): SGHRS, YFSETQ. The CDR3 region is CASSVTGDSPLHF. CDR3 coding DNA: TGCGCCAGCAGCGTTACGGGGGATTCACCCCTCCACTTT.

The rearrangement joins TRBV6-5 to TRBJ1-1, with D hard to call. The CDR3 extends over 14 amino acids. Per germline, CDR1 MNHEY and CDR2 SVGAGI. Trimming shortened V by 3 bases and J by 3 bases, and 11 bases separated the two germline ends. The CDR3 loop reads CASSYTGRDTEAFF. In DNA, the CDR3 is TGTGCCAGCAGTTATACGGGAAGGGACACTGAAGCTTTCTTT.

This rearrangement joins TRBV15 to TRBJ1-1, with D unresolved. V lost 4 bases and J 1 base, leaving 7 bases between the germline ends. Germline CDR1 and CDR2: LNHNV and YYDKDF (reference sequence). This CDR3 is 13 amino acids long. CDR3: CATSTTPNTEAFF. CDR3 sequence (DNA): TGTGCCACCAGCACCACACCGAACACTGAAGCTTTCTTT.

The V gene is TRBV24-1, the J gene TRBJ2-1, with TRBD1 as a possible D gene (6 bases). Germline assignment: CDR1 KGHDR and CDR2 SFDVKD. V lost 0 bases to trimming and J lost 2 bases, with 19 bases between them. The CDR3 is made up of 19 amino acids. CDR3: CATSDLWSPTRDTYNEQFF. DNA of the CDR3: TGTGCCACCAGTGATTTGTGGTCACCCACGAGGGACACCTACAATGAGCAGTTCTTC.

The chain's CDR3 is CASSPSGSYNEQFF. The CDR3 DNA is TGTGCCAGCAGCCCCAGCGGGAGTTACAATGAGCAGTTCTTC. The rearrangement links TRBV14 to TRBJ2-1; 8 positions agree with TRBD2. The germline V gene encodes CDR1 SGHDN and CDR2 FVKESK. Unmatched junction bases numbered 3, after V lost 4 bases and J lost 4 bases. The CDR3 runs to 14 residues.

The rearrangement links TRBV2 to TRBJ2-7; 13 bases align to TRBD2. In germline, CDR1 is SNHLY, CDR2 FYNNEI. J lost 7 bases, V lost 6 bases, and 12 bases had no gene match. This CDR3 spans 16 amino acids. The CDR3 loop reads CASRQTGTSGMREQYF. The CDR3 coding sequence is TGTGCCAGCAGGCAAACCGGGACTAGCGGGATGAGGGAGCAGTACTTC.

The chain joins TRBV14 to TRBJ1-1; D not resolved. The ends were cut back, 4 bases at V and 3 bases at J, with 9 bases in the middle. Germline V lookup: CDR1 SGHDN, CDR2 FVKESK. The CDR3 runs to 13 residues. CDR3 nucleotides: TGTGCCAGCAGCCTGCGGAGGGACACTGAAGCTTTCTTT. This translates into CASSLRRDTEAFF.